This T cell receptor beta chain is from a study of graft-versus-host responses after intestinal transplantation. The repertoire was sequenced with immunoSEQ multiplex PCR; TCRdb's copy has only in-frame clones and lacks some. The sample holds under 20,000 clones; about 34% are singletons and the top ten take more than 3%. V gave up 3 bases and J gave up 7 bases, with 7 bases separating them. CDR1 is KGHSH and CDR2 is LQKENI in the germline V gene. CDR3 size: 13 residues. Here the sequenced sample was alloreactive CD4+ T cells from a mixed lymphocyte reaction culture, taken before intestinal transplant. Subset denoted: CFSE-low proliferating T cells sorted from roughly six-day pre-transplant mixed lymphocyte reaction (GvH or HvG direction). The receptor was derived from a human patient who received an intestinal transplant. The chain employs TRBV18 and TRBJ1-6; possible D gene TRBD1, 6 bases. The DNA for the CDR3 is TGTGCCAGCTCACCGGGACAAAATTCACCCCTCCACTTT. This codes for CASSPGQNSPLHF.